The clone carrying this TCR beta chain was observed a few times. Germline V gives CDR1 MDHEN, CDR2 SYDVKM. The V end was cut by 5 bases, the J end by 1 base, with 26 bases between. This CDR3 is 19 amino acids long. Assay used: immunoSEQ multiplex PCR; TCRdb lists only in-frame clones, some missing. The table includes 550,000 to 850,000 clones, around 72% detected once. The data belong to a study of shared clonotypes between healthy human individuals. The sequence came from a woman in her 30s in good health. The genes are TRBV28 and TRBJ1-1, with D perhaps matching TRBD1 (6 bases). What was sequenced was memory CD4+ T cells sorted from blood. Subset denoted: CD45RA-negative fraction. This CDR3 reads CASSPYLRGRTGPNTEAFF. In DNA, the CDR3 is TGTGCCAGCAGTCCCTACCTCAGGGGAAGGACGGGTCCGAACACTGAAGCTTTCTTT.